The rows below give T cell receptor beta chains drawn from one sample of a study of CD4 and CD8 cells across lung adenocarcinoma regions. A single record per CDR3 protein comes from TCRdb applying MiXCR to the PCR reads. The sample has about 12,000 distinct CDR3 sequences, about 45% seen once. Sequenced input: CD8+ T cells from the margin of a lung tumor. The receptors originated from a male donor with lung adenocarcinoma. The CD4 and CD8 labels of this study may be unreliable. Both conserved end residues are part of each CDR3. Fields, in order: clone size, D gene, V gene, J gene, CDR3 DNA, CDR3 protein. The D gene is left open where the match is weak. Only part of the rows carry a size: once, few, many, or a class if the clone is expanded.

abundance: -
d_gene: -
v_gene: TRBV6-1
j_gene: TRBJ2-3
CDR3nt: TGTGCCAGCAGGCCGGTGAGCACAGATACGCAGTATTTT
CDR3aa: CASRPVSTDTQYF

abundance: -
d_gene: TRBD2
v_gene: TRBV7-2
j_gene: TRBJ2-1
CDR3nt: TGTGCCAGCAGCTTAACGAGGACTAGCGGCTACAATGAGCAGTTCTTC
CDR3aa: CASSLTRTSGYNEQFF

abundance: -
d_gene: -
v_gene: TRBV6-1
j_gene: TRBJ1-2
CDR3nt: TGTGCCAGCAGAACACTCGGCCGGTATGGCTACACCTTC
CDR3aa: CASRTLGRYGYTF

abundance: -
d_gene: -
v_gene: TRBV27
j_gene: TRBJ2-5
CDR3nt: TGTGCCAGCGGGGGGCGCGGGGGCCGGGTCCAAGAGACCCAGTACTTC
CDR3aa: CASGGRGGRVQETQYF

abundance: -
d_gene: -
v_gene: TRBV6-1
j_gene: TRBJ2-3
CDR3nt: TGTGCCAGCCGGCGGGGCAGGCCAGGGGCCACAAACACGCAGTACTTT
CDR3aa: CASRRGRPGATNTQYF

abundance: once
d_gene: TRBD2
v_gene: TRBV6-1
j_gene: TRBJ2-2
CDR3nt: TGTGCCAGCAGGGGTCTAGCGGCAGGGAGCTCCGGGGAGCAGTTTTTT
CDR3aa: CASRGLAAGSSGEQFF

abundance: few
d_gene: TRBD2
v_gene: TRBV27
j_gene: TRBJ2-3
CDR3nt: TGTGCCAGCAGGGGACGCGGAGCGGGAGGCACAGATACGCAGTATTTT
CDR3aa: CASRGRGAGGTDTQYF

abundance: -
d_gene: TRBD2
v_gene: TRBV5-1
j_gene: TRBJ2-3
CDR3nt: TGCGCCAGCAGCGGGGGACTAGCGGACATTTCAGATACGCAGTATTTT
CDR3aa: CASSGGLADISDTQYF

abundance: -
d_gene: -
v_gene: TRBV15
j_gene: TRBJ2-1
CDR3nt: TGTGCCACCAGCCTCGGGTGGGGGCGGGGGCGAGAGCAGTTCTTC
CDR3aa: CATSLGWGRGREQFF

abundance: -
d_gene: TRBD2
v_gene: TRBV4-1
j_gene: TRBJ2-5
CDR3nt: TGCGCCAGCAGCCAAGGACTAGCGGGAGGTAGGGGGGCCCAGTACTTC
CDR3aa: CASSQGLAGGRGAQYF

abundance: once
d_gene: TRBD2
v_gene: TRBV6-8
j_gene: TRBJ2-4
CDR3nt: TGTGCCAGCAGTTACCCACTAGCGGAACGGGGCACAGATATTCAGTATTTC
CDR3aa: CASSYPLAERGTDIQYF

abundance: -
d_gene: TRBD2
v_gene: TRBV6-4
j_gene: TRBJ2-1
CDR3nt: TGTGCCAGCAGTGCGGGGGGAATGGACTACAATGAGCAGTTCTTC
CDR3aa: CASSAGGMDYNEQFF

abundance: -
d_gene: -
v_gene: TRBV20-1
j_gene: TRBJ2-7
CDR3nt: TGCAGTGGACACCGGGACACCACCTACGAGCAGTACTTC
CDR3aa: CSGHRDTTYEQYF

abundance: -
d_gene: -
v_gene: TRBV12-3/TRBV12-4
j_gene: TRBJ2-7
CDR3nt: TGTGCCAGCAGTTTAGGGTTCACCAGCGAGCAGTACTTC
CDR3aa: CASSLGFTSEQYF

abundance: -
d_gene: TRBD2
v_gene: TRBV6-2/TRBV6-3
j_gene: TRBJ2-1
CDR3nt: TGTGCCAGCAGCAATAGCGGGAGAGGGGGCAATGAGCAGTTCTTC
CDR3aa: CASSNSGRGGNEQFF

abundance: -
d_gene: -
v_gene: TRBV6-1
j_gene: TRBJ2-3
CDR3nt: TGTGCCAGCACGGGGCCAGGGGCCACAGATACGCAGTATTTC
CDR3aa: CASTGPGATDTQYF

abundance: -
d_gene: -
v_gene: TRBV25-1
j_gene: TRBJ2-1
CDR3nt: TGTGCCAACCAACCCATGAGGGGGACCGCGGGAGTTATTGGGGCCTACGAGCAGTTCTTC
CDR3aa: CANQPMRGTAGVIGAYEQFF

abundance: -
d_gene: -
v_gene: TRBV6-1
j_gene: TRBJ2-3
CDR3nt: TGTGCCAGCAGTCCCCGGCGCCTCCAGGCTGGGAGCACAGATACGCAGTATTTT
CDR3aa: CASSPRRLQAGSTDTQYF

abundance: once
d_gene: -
v_gene: TRBV10-2
j_gene: TRBJ2-4
CDR3nt: TGCGCCAGCAAGCACAGTGGTCTAGCCCAAAACACCCAGTACTTC
CDR3aa: CASKHSGLAQNTQYF

abundance: few
d_gene: TRBD2
v_gene: TRBV27
j_gene: TRBJ2-5
CDR3nt: TGTGCCAGCGGGGGGCGAGGAGCGGGAGGCAAAGAGACCCAGTACTTC
CDR3aa: CASGGRGAGGKETQYF

abundance: once
d_gene: -
v_gene: TRBV7-2
j_gene: TRBJ2-2
CDR3nt: TGTGCCAGCAGCCAGGGACAGCCGGGACTAACGAACACCGGGGCGCTGTATTTT
CDR3aa: CASSQGQPGLTNTGALYF